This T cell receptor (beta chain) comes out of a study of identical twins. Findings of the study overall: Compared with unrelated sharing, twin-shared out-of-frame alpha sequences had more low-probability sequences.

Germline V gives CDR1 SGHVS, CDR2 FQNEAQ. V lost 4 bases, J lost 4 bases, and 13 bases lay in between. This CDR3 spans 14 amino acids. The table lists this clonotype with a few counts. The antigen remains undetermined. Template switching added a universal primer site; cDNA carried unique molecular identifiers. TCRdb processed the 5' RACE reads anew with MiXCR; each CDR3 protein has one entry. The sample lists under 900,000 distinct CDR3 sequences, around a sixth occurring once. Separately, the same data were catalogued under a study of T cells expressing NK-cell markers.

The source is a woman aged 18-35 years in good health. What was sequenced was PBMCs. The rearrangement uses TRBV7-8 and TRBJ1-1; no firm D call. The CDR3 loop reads CASSSDRERTEAFF. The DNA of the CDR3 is TGTGCCAGCAGCTCGGATCGGGAGCGCACTGAAGCTTTCTTT.